This entry is about one TCR beta chain. This sample is part of a study of T cell responses to AZD1222 COVID-19 vaccine. Sequencing was performed with immunoSEQ multiplex PCR; in TCRdb, only in-frame clones are kept and a portion is missing. This table holds tens of thousands of clones, 88% found once. Trimming pared 7 bases from V and 6 bases from J, leaving 22 bases between. The CDR3 contains 15 residues. Germline V lookup: CDR1 MDHEN, CDR2 SYDVKM. The V and J genes are TRBV28 and TRBJ2-7, with D possibly being TRBD2 (7 bases). This sample comprised peripheral blood, obtained on day 0 of AZD1222 vaccination. This receptor was obtained from an adult in good health. The CDR3 nucleotides are TGTGCCAGCACCATATCTCCGGGGGGCTCCACCGAGCAGTACTTC. It yields the protein CASTISPGGSTEQYF.